This paragraph covers one TCR beta chain sequence. Its antigen is not identified. These data come from a study of cytomegalovirus exposure and HLA in healthy donors. Study-level results: In a later analysis, V- and J-gene trimming of beta chains associated with a DCLRE1C missense variant, replicated independently.

Germline CDR1 is SEHNR and CDR2 is FQNEAQ (reference sequence). The CDR3 covers 16 residues. The germline V and J ends were trimmed by 5 bases and 0 bases, with 13 bases remaining between them. Primers: 60 Vbeta forward and 13 Jbeta reverse. The repertoire was sequenced with immunoSEQ multiplex PCR; TCRdb's copy has only in-frame clones and lacks some. The sample holds about 140,000 clones, 70% seen once. The receptor comes from a woman in her 30s in good health and CMV-seronegative. Sequenced material: PBMCs. The J gene is TRBJ2-2, the V gene TRBV7-9; no reliable D call. CDR3 nucleotide sequence: TGTGCCAGCAGCGATAACATTCTGGCGAACACCGGGGAGCTGTTTTTT. This sequence encodes CASSDNILANTGELFF. The full variable domain, with the rest looked up from reference TRBV7-9 and TRBJ2-2, is DTGVSQNPRHKITKRGQNVTFRCDPISEHNRLYWYRQTLGQGPEFLTYFQNEAQLEKSRLLSDRFSAERPKGSFSTLEIQRTEQGDSAMYLCASSDNILANTGELFFGEGSRLTVL.